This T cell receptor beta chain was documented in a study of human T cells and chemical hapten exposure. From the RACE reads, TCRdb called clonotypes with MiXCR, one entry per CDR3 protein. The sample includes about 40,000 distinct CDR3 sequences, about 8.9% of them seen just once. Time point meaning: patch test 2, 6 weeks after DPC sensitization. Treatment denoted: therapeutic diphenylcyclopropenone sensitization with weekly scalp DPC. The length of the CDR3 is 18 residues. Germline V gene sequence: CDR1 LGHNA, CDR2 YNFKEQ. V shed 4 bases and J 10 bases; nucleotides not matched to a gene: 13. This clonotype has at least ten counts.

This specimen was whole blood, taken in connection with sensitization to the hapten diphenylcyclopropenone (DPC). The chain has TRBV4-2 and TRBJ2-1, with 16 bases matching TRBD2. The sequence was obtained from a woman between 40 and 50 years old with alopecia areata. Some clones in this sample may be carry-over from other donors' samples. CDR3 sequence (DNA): TGTGCCAGCAGCCCCGCACGGGGACTAGCGGGGGGGCTAGAAGAGCAGTTCTTC. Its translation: CASSPARGLAGGLEEQFF.